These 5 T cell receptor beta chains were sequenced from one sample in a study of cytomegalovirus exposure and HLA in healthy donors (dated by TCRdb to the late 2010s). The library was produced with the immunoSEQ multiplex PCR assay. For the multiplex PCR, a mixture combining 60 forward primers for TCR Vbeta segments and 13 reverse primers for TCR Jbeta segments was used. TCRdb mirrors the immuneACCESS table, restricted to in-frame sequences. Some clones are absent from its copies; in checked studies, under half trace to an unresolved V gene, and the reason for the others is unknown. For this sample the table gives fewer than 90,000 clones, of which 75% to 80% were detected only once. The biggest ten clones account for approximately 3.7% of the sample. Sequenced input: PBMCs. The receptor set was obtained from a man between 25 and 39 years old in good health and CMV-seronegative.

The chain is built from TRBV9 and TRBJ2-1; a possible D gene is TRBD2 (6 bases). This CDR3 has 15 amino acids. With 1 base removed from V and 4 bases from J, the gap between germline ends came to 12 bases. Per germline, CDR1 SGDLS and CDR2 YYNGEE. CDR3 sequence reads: CASSVMAGTYNEQFF. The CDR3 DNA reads TGTGCCAGCAGCGTAATGGCGGGAACTTACAATGAGCAGTTCTTC.

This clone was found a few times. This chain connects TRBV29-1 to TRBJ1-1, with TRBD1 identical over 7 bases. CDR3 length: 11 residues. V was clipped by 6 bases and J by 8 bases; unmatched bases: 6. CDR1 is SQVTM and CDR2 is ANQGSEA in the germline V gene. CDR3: CSVCDREEAFF. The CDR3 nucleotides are TGCAGCGTCTGTGACAGGGAGGAAGCTTTCTTT.

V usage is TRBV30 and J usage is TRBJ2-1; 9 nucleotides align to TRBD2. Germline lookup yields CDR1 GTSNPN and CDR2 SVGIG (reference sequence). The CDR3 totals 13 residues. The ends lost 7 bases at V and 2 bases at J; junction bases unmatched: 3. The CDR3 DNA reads TGTGCCTTTAGCGGGAGCGCCTACAATGAGCAGTTCTTC. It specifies CAFSGSAYNEQFF.

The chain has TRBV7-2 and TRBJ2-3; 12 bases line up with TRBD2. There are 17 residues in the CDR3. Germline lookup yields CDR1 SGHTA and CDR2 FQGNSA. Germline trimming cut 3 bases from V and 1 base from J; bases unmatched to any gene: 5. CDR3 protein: CASSFLAGGLGTDTQYF. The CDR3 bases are TGTGCCAGCAGCTTTCTAGCGGGGGGGCTGGGCACAGATACGCAGTATTTT.

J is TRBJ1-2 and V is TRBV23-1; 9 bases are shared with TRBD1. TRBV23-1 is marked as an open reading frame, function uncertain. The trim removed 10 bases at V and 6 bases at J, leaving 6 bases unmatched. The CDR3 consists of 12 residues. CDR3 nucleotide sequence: TGCGCCATCTCACAGGGGGCGAATGGCTACACCTTC. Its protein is CAISQGANGYTF.